The present T cell receptor beta chain was sequenced within a study of blood T cell repertoires in COVID-19. The CDR3 is 13 residues long. Germline V gene sequence: CDR1 MNHEY, CDR2 SVGAGI. Losses at the gene ends were 6 bases for V and 7 bases for J; bases not matched to a gene: 9. As handled by the study authors: How many nucleated cells were present was estimated from reference gene primer amplification. Profiled with immunoSEQ multiplex PCR; TCRdb holds only in-frame clones, not every one. V, J and clone size are those of that table, while D and trimming were read from the DNA. The table lists about 240,000 clones, approximately 86% of them singletons, with around 7.2% in the top ten.

Sequences were obtained from peripheral blood. The gene calls are TRBV6-5 and TRBJ2-7; 7 bases align to TRBD2. The sequence derives from a man aged 55-75 years who had recovered from COVID-19. DNA of the CDR3: TGTGCCAGCAGCCGCTTAGGGGAGGGTGAGCAGTACTTC. It codes for CASSRLGEGEQYF.